This T cell receptor beta chain was recorded in a study of technical replicates of blood from several donors. TCRdb's copy holds only in-frame clones and misses some; the assay was immunoSEQ multiplex PCR. The sample records about 82,000 clones, under 96% being singletons. Germline-derived CDR1 and CDR2 are MNHNS and SASEGT. V shed 6 bases, J shed 4 bases, and the junction held 8 bases outside the gene matches. CDR3 size: 14 residues. This clone was seen only once. Sequenced material: T cells isolated from PBMCs. This sequence was found in a human donor in good health. The chain links TRBV6-1 to TRBJ1-2; 7 bases map to TRBD1. The CDR3 bases are TGTGCCAGCAGCTTGGGACAGAGGCCCTATGGCTACACCTTC. Its translation is CASSLGQRPYGYTF.